This TCR beta chain was found in a study of T cell clonality in common variable immunodeficiency. Study-level findings and limits: Reportedly, TCR beta sequences from common variable immunodeficiency showed fewer deletions and N-nucleotide insertions. Compared with controls, CVID subjects had fewer shared TCRbeta clones.

This clone is medium-sized in the sample. Its target is not known. The read falls 3 residues short of the CDR3 end, and the missing part is taken from the germline J gene. CDR3 length: 13 residues. Germline-derived CDR1 and CDR2 are MNHNS and SASEGT. The V gene lost 4 bases and the J gene lost 9 bases, with 13 bases spanning the gap. Control and CVID samples contributed equal amounts of genomic DNA. The repertoire was sequenced with immunoSEQ multiplex PCR; TCRdb's copy has only in-frame clones and lacks some. The sample contains about 5,300 clones, none occurring once; approximately 15% lies in the top ten.

V and J are TRBV6-1 and TRBJ1-5; D gene uncertain. The TCR was taken from a human donor with common variable immunodeficiency. The sample taken for sequencing was peripheral blood mononuclear cells. CDR3 DNA, as far as it was read: TGTGCCAGCAGTGGACTTCTTTTGATGCCC. Amino acid sequence: CASSGLLLMP. The full CDR3 is CASSGLLLMPQHF.